This TCR beta chain was recovered during a study of blood T cell repertoires in COVID-19. Study at large: T cells, B-cell-depleted T cells, or PBMCs supplied cDNA or gDNA.

Per the original data handling: The authors estimated nucleated cell counts from reference gene primer amplification. Sequencing used immunoSEQ multiplex PCR; TCRdb keeps in-frame clones, though not all of them. That table gives V, J and clone size, and the DNA gave D and trimming. The repertoire holds 110,000 or so clones, with 70% to 85% as singletons. This TCR was recovered from a woman aged 80 or over with active or convalescent COVID-19. Sequencing was done on a sample of peripheral blood.

CDR3 region: CASSPFTSTDTQYF. The CDR3 region has the DNA TGTGCCAGCTCACCTTTTACTAGCACAGATACGCAGTATTTT. The genes are TRBV18 and TRBJ2-3; no firm D call. This CDR3 comprises 14 residues. V was pared by 3 bases and J by 0 bases, with 7 bases between. The germline CDR1 and CDR2 sequences are KGHSH and LQKENI.